These 26 T cell receptor beta chains originate from one sample sequenced in a study of shared clonotypes between healthy human individuals. TCRdb's table, derived via immunoSEQ multiplex PCR, lists solely in-frame clones and lacks some. The sample lists 2,500,000 or so clones; around 92% were seen once. The sample consisted of naive CD4+ T cells from PBMCs. Subset in this sample: CD45RA+ positively selected. These TCRs come from a man aged 18 to 29 in good health. Some clones in this sample may be carry-over from other donors' samples.

The chain couples TRBV6-1 to TRBJ1-1, with unresolved D. Germline CDR1 reads MNHNS; CDR2 reads SASEGT. Trimming stripped 8 bases from V and 1 base from J, with 8 bases between. CDR3 length: 12 residues. The CDR3 sequence is CASDRPNTEAFF. The CDR3 region has the DNA TGTGCCAGCGATCGACCGAACACTGAAGCTTTCTTT.

The chain couples TRBV11-3 to TRBJ2-3; 7 bases align to TRBD2. Germline assignment: CDR1 SGHNT and CDR2 YENEEA. J lost 4 bases, V lost 4 bases, and 11 bases had no gene match. The CDR3 runs to 16 residues. The CDR3: CASSSGGRAVADTQYF. The CDR3, as DNA: TGTGCCAGCAGCTCTGGAGGGAGGGCCGTGGCAGATACGCAGTATTTT.

V and J are TRBV28 and TRBJ2-7; 8 positions match TRBD2. After removal of 1 base from V and 2 bases from J, the junction contained 10 bases not matched to a gene. The CDR3 spans 17 residues. Germline CDR1 and CDR2: MDHEN and SYDVKM. The CDR3 DNA is TGTGCCAGCAGTTTATTCTTACCGGGAGGGCCCCCCTACGAGCAGTACTTC. Translated: CASSLFLPGGPPYEQYF.

In its sample, this clone was seen a few times. The V call is TRBV9, the J call TRBJ2-3; TRBD2 aligns across 7 bases. The CDR3 runs to 17 residues. Losses at the gene ends were 4 bases for V and 4 bases for J; bases not matched to a gene: 15. Germline V CDR1 and CDR2: SGDLS, YYNGEE. The CDR3 sequence: CASSLRGVSGNADTQYF. The CDR3 nucleotides are TGTGCCAGCAGCCTCCGAGGGGTGAGCGGGAACGCAGATACGCAGTATTTT.

This chain uses TRBV15 with TRBJ1-2; a possible D gene is TRBD1 (5 bases). V lost 8 bases and J 3 bases, leaving 13 bases between the germline ends. There are 13 residues in the CDR3. Germline assignment: CDR1 LNHNV and CDR2 YYDKDF (reference sequence). For the CDR3, the DNA is TGTGCCACCCAGGGTCGGGTCGACTATGGCTACACCTTC. Protein: CATQGRVDYGYTF.

The chain recombines TRBV5-1 with TRBJ2-1; TRBD2 agrees at 13 bases. V was clipped by 2 bases and J by 2 bases; unmatched bases: 4. The CDR3 runs 17 residues. The germline CDR1 and CDR2 sequences are SGHRS and YFSETQ. The CDR3 nucleotides read TGCGCCAGCAGCTTAGGACTAGCGGGAGTTGCCTACAATGAGCAGTTCTTC. It is translated as CASSLGLAGVAYNEQFF.

The V call is TRBV7-2, the J call TRBJ1-5; D gene ambiguous. CDR1 SGHTA and CDR2 FQGNSA come from the germline V gene. Between the trimmed V and J ends, which lost 3 bases and 14 bases, there was a span of 14 bases. The CDR3 is made up of 12 amino acids. The CDR3, as DNA: TGTGCCAGCAGCTTCCGGGCTAGAGAAAAGCATTTT. Protein: CASSFRAREKHF.

This chain joins TRBV18 and TRBJ2-7; unclear D gene. CDR1 is KGHSH and CDR2 is LQKENI in the germline V gene. The V and J ends lost 3 bases and 10 bases respectively, with 16 bases between them. The CDR3 is made up of 13 amino acids. The CDR3 nucleotides are TGTGCCAGCTCACCCTTGTTTGGGGAAGAACAGTACTTC. It codes for CASSPLFGEEQYF. The complete variable domain, with remaining parts taken from reference TRBV18 and TRBJ2-7, reads NAGVMQNPRHLVRRRGQEARLRCSPMKGHSHVYWYRQLPEEGLKFMVYLQKENIIDESGMPKERFSAEFPKEGPSILRIQQVVRGDSAAYFCASSPLFGEEQYFGPGTRLTVT.

The rearrangement uses TRBV10-3 and TRBJ1-1; maybe TRBD1 (5 bases). The CDR3 is 14 amino acids. The V end lost 0 bases, the J end lost 6 bases, and 11 bases lay between the germline ends. Germline V gives CDR1 ENHRY, CDR2 SYGVKD. Here the CDR3 reads CAISESSGKPEAFF. Written as DNA, the CDR3 is TGTGCCATCAGTGAGTCGTCAGGGAAGCCTGAAGCTTTCTTT.

The chain couples TRBV18 to TRBJ1-1; possible D gene TRBD1, 6 bases. CDR1 and CDR2 from the germline V gene are KGHSH and LQKENI. This CDR3 spans 17 amino acids. Trimming shortened V by 3 bases and J by 0 bases, and 17 bases separated the two germline ends. CDR3 amino acids: CASSPRGGASLNTEAFF. CDR3 sequence (DNA): TGTGCCAGCTCACCTCGTGGGGGGGCCTCTCTGAACACTGAAGCTTTCTTT.

V and J are TRBV28 and TRBJ2-7; 8 positions match TRBD2. Germline CDR1 is MDHEN and CDR2 is SYDVKM. The CDR3 covers 16 residues. J gave up 7 bases and V 5 bases, and 16 bases lay outside the gene matches. DNA of the CDR3: TGTGCCAGCAGTCCCGTTTTGGGCGGGAGGTTGCGGGAGCAGTACTTC. Its protein product is CASSPVLGGRLREQYF.

This clone was observed a single time. The gene calls are TRBV7-2 and TRBJ2-5; D remains ambiguous. CDR3 length: 14 amino acids. Germline values: CDR1 SGHTA, CDR2 FQGNSA. V dropped 5 bases and J dropped 1 base, with 11 bases sitting between them. CDR3 loop: CASSLRARQETQYF. The CDR3 nucleotides read TGTGCCAGCAGCCTACGGGCCCGCCAAGAGACCCAGTACTTC. The full variable domain, completed using reference TRBV7-2 and TRBJ2-5, is GAGVSQSPSNKVTEKGKDVELRCDPISGHTALYWYRQSLGQGLEFLIYFQGNSAPDKSGLPSDRFSAERTGGSVSTLTIQRTQQEDSAVYLCASSLRARQETQYFGPGTRLLVL.

With respect to this clone: Other DNA sequences within the sample encode an identical CDR3. The chain combines TRBV18 with TRBJ1-1, with no clear D. Trimming took 1 base from V and 1 from J, leaving 4 bases between them. Germline V gives CDR1 KGHSH, CDR2 LQKENI. This CDR3 is built from 13 residues. The CDR3 coding sequence is TGTGCCAGCTCACCACAGAGGAACACTGAAGCTTTCTTT. It is translated as CASSPQRNTEAFF.

This clone is a singleton in its sample. This sequence joins TRBV30 and TRBJ2-3, with D perhaps matching TRBD2 (5 bases). This CDR3 is built from 13 residues. Looked up from germline, CDR1 is GTSNPN and CDR2 is SVGIG (reference sequence). V was cut by 2 bases and J by 5 bases, with 11 bases left in between. CDR3: CAWSPGLLDTQYF. CDR3 DNA sequence: TGTGCCTGGAGTCCGGGGTTATTAGATACGCAGTATTTT.

The chain links TRBV6-1 to TRBJ1-1; D is ambiguous. V gave up 4 bases and J gave up 2 bases, with 11 bases separating them. The CDR3 has 14 amino acids. Per germline, CDR1 MNHNS and CDR2 SASEGT. The CDR3: CASSAGIFNTEAFF. For the CDR3, the DNA is TGTGCCAGCAGTGCTGGGATATTCAACACTGAAGCTTTCTTT.

The V gene is TRBV5-1, the J gene TRBJ2-1; D is possibly TRBD1 (6 bases). Germline CDR1 reads SGHRS; CDR2 reads YFSETQ. This CDR3 comprises 16 residues. V was shortened by 5 bases and J by 2 bases, with 17 bases between the two germline ends. The DNA of the CDR3 is TGCGCCAGCAGTCCGAGGGGGAGTGGGACCTACAATGAGCAGTTCTTC. This encodes CASSPRGSGTYNEQFF.

As DNA, the CDR3 is TGTGCCATCAGTGAGTCCCTGACAGGGAAGGTCACTGAAGCTTTCTTT. Translating gives CAISESLTGKVTEAFF. The genes are TRBV10-3 and TRBJ1-1, with 7 bases matching TRBD1. Germline V gene lookup returns CDR1 ENHRY and CDR2 SYGVKD. V shed 0 bases and J 4 bases; nucleotides not matched to a gene: 8. This CDR3 contains 16 residues.

The chain combines TRBV14 with TRBJ2-7, with no clear D. Per germline, CDR1 SGHDN and CDR2 FVKESK. The CDR3 covers 13 residues. V lost 1 base and J 11 bases, leaving 15 bases between the germline ends. The CDR3 loop is CASSQALVAVKYF. CDR3 sequence (DNA): TGTGCCAGCAGCCAAGCTCTAGTCGCAGTGAAGTACTTC.

This chain joins TRBV14 and TRBJ2-7, with 7 bases fitting TRBD2. The CDR3 has 15 amino acids. V trimming: 4 bases; J trimming: 2 bases; junction bases outside the gene matches: 8. Germline CDR1 is SGHDN and CDR2 is FVKESK. The CDR3 sequence: CASSLGLVPTYEQYF. The CDR3 nucleotides read TGTGCCAGCAGCCTCGGACTAGTTCCTACCTACGAGCAGTACTTC.

Worth noting for this clone: Other DNA sequences in the sample encode the same CDR3. The V call is TRBV5-1, the J call TRBJ1-1; 9 nucleotides align to TRBD1. The CDR3 runs 14 residues. Germline V gives CDR1 SGHRS, CDR2 YFSETQ. The J segment lost 5 bases and the V segment lost 3 bases, leaving 5 bases of the junction unmatched. CDR3 sequence: CASSSGQGGTEAFF. CDR3 in DNA: TGCGCCAGCAGCTCGGGACAGGGTGGGACTGAAGCTTTCTTT.

This sequence joins TRBV28 and TRBJ2-6; D unresolved. Trimming removed 8 bases at V and 0 bases at J, with 8 bases between. CDR1 and CDR2 from the germline V gene are MDHEN and SYDVKM. The CDR3 has 14 amino acids. This CDR3 reads CASLRSSGANVLTF. The DNA of the CDR3 is TGTGCCAGCTTGAGAAGCTCTGGGGCCAACGTCCTGACTTTC.

This clone was seen a few times. V gene TRBV7-3 combines with J gene TRBJ1-1; D perhaps matches TRBD1 (6 bases). Germline assignment: CDR1 SGHTA and CDR2 FQGTGA. The ends were cut back, 3 bases at V and 9 bases at J, with 11 bases in the middle. This CDR3 is built from 12 residues. CDR3 bases: TGTGCCAGCAGCTTGAATGGACAGCAAGCTTTCTTT. It codes for CASSLNGQQAFF.

J is TRBJ2-2 and V is TRBV9, with 7 bases matching TRBD2. Germline V gene data show CDR1 as SGDLS and CDR2 as YYNGEE. This CDR3 has 15 residues. V was pared by 4 bases and J by 1 base, with 4 bases of the junction left unmatched. The CDR3 bases are TGTGCCAGCAGCCCCCGGGGGGTGAACACCGGGGAGCTGTTTTTT. Protein product: CASSPRGVNTGELFF.

V is TRBV2 and J is TRBJ2-7, with D maybe TRBD2 (5 bases). The CDR3 runs 15 residues. The germline gives CDR1 SNHLY, CDR2 FYNNEI. V was trimmed by 7 bases and J by 1 base, leaving 17 bases between them. The CDR3 region is CASNKEDGNSYEQYF. The CDR3 nucleotides are TGTGCCAGCAATAAAGAGGACGGGAATTCCTACGAGCAGTACTTC.

This clone was recorded once. The J gene is TRBJ2-5, the V gene TRBV7-9; D possibly matches TRBD1 or TRBD2 (6 bases each). The germline CDR1 and CDR2 sequences are SEHNR and FQNEAQ (reference sequence). The V end was cut by 5 bases, the J end by 4 bases, with 11 bases between. The length of the CDR3 is 13 residues. CDR3 loop: CASSAGQAETQYF. CDR3 DNA sequence: TGTGCCAGCAGCGCGGGACAAGCAGAGACCCAGTACTTC. Based on the CDR3 plus reference TRBV7-9 and TRBJ2-5, the full variable domain is DTGVSQNPRHKITKRGQNVTFRCDPISEHNRLYWYRQTLGQGPEFLTYFQNEAQLEKSRLLSDRFSAERPKGSFSTLEIQRTEQGDSAMYLCASSAGQAETQYFGPGTRLLVL.

This clone appeared a single time. The V and J genes are TRBV5-1 and TRBJ2-6; D is tentatively TRBD1 or TRBD2 (5 bases each). Germline CDR1 SGHRS, CDR2 YFSETQ. This CDR3 comprises 15 residues. The germline V and J ends were trimmed by 2 bases and 7 bases, with 13 bases remaining between them. CDR3 amino acids: CASSFGTRGANVLTF. Here the CDR3 DNA reads TGCGCCAGCAGCTTCGGGACCCGGGGAGCCAACGTCCTGACTTTC.